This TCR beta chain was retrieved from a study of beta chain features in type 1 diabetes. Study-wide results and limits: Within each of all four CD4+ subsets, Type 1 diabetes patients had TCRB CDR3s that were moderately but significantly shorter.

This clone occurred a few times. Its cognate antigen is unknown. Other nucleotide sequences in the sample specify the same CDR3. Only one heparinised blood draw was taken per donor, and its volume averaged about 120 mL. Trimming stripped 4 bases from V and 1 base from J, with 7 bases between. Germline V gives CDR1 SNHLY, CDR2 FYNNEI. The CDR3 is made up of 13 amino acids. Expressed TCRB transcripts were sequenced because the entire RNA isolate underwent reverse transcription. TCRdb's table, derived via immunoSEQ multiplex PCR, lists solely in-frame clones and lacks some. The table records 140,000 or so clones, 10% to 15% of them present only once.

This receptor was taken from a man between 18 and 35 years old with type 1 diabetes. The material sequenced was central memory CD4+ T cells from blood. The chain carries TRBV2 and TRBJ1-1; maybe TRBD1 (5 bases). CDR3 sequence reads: CASSGQGNTEAFF. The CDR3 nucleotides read TGTGCCAGCAGTGGGCAGGGGAACACTGAAGCTTTCTTT.